Here is one T cell receptor beta chain with its context. The sample holds a few counts of this clone. The antigen it recognizes is unknown. No qualities accompany the bases; no much larger clone lies one base away. Distinct nucleotide sequences in the sample also encode this CDR3. The entry originates in a study of blood T cell repertoires in COVID-19 (TCRdb year 2020). About the investigation overall: Collaborator samples came from the United States, Italy and Spain and covered acute and convalescent phases of COVID-19. The material from the prospective study consisted of cDNA or gDNA derived from T cells, B-cell-depleted T cells, or PBMCs. Subjects who had been exposed to COVID-19, were actively infected with it, or had recovered from it provided the deeply sampled blood TCRbeta repertoires that made up the dataset. A freely available public database, intended as a resource for researchers studying the immune response to SARS-CoV-2, is where the repertoires were released. Samples were obtained from the ongoing ImmuneRACE study (first 160 participants) and from about 1,300 subjects provided by 6 global collaborators. Sample metadata almost always included a de-identified subject ID, COVID-19 status, age in years and sex. Where available, HLA class I and class II types were taken from metadata supplied by the sample provider and were not determined by assay-based typing.

From a lookup of the germline V gene, CDR1 and CDR2 are KGHSH and LQKENI. The cysteine opens and the phenylalanine closes a CDR3 of 16 amino acids. Only the CDR3 DNA stays, 48 bases, in frame from base 1. V is pruned by 4 bases and J by 0 bases, leaving 4 bases of the junction without a gene match. TCRbeta CDR3 regions were amplified from genomic DNA using the immunoSEQ Assay, a bias-controlled multiplex PCR. The study's processing was this. Within the assay, amplification of reference gene primers was used to estimate how many nucleated cells each sample contained. To quantify the absolute abundance of each unique TCRbeta CDR3 rearrangement, sequence reads were collapsed and filtered. For each sample, productive Simpson clonality was calculated as the square root of Simpson's diversity index across productive rearrangements. TCRdb re-hosts the immuneACCESS table, in-frame sequences only. Its copies lack some clones; in the studies checked, an unresolved V gene accounts for under half of them, and the cause for the rest is not known. The V and J calls and clone size are taken from that table; D and trimming were inferred from the DNA. The sample records approximately 71,000 clones, approximately 90% of which are singletons. Under 6.5% of the sample rests with the top ten.

Collaborating institutions collected whole blood in K2EDTA tubes following their own protocols. For TCRbeta analysis, collaborators shipped samples in one of three forms: frozen whole blood, isolated PBMCs, or DNA extracted from either of those sample types. Study-wide findings and limitations: The quantity of clinical and demographic metadata differed by source and by participant and was supplied without curation.

Sequenced sample: peripheral blood. The TCR sequence derives from a woman younger than 30 with acute or convalescent COVID-19. The chain is encoded by TRBV18 joined to TRBJ1-4, and 8 junction bases match TRBD1. The bases read TGTGCCAGCTCACACGGACAGGGAACAACTAATGAAAAACTGTTTTTT. Its protein reads: CASSHGQGTTNEKLFF.